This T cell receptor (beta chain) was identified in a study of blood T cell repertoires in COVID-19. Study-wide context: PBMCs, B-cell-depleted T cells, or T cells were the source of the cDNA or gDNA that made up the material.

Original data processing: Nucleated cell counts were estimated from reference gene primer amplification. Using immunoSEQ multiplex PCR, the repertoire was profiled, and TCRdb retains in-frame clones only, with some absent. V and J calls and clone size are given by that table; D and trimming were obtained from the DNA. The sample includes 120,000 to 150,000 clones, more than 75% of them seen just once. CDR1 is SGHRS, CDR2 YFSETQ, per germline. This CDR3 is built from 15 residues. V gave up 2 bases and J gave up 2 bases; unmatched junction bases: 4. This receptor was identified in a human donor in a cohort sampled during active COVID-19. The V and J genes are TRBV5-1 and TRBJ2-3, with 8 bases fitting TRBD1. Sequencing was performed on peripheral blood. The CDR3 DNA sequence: TGCGCCAGCAGCTTACAGGGGGAATACACAGATACGCAGTATTTT. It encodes CASSLQGEYTDTQYF. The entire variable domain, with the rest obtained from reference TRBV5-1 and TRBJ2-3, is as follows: KAGVTQTPRYLIKTRGQQVTLSCSPISGHRSVSWYQQTPGQGLQFLFEYFSETQRNKGNFPGRFSGRQFSNSRSEMNVSTLELGDSALYLCASSLQGEYTDTQYFGPGTRLTVL.